This T cell receptor beta chain was sequenced during a study of cytomegalovirus exposure and HLA in healthy donors (dated by TCRdb to 2017 to 2019). With regard to the full study: An earlier analysis of around 600 of the donors reported 276 Gb of sequence data and more than 90 million unique TCR beta sequences from 150 million to 200 million T cells. The T cell repertoires of around 730 subjects were profiled by immunosequencing and related to cytomegalovirus serostatus. The genetic ancestry cluster associated with self-reported Caucasian donors included 81% of the 300 to 400 genotyped donors. The number of donors typed differed by locus, with 629-630 for A, B, C, DRB1 and DQB1, over 500 for DQA1, approximately 580 for DPA1, and approximately 470 for DPB1. Donor age, sex, ethnicity and CMV serostatus were compiled alongside the repertoire data. The later analysis used no new phenotypic data to find candidate immune exposures, relying instead on TCR beta sequences and their occurrence across donors. Every discovery cohort repertoire had been produced on one sequencing platform. In an earlier analysis of a few hundred of the donors, high-throughput TCR beta sequencing was used to judge whether each TCR beta V gene segment behaved as functional or pseudogenic. An early release covering more than 500 HLA-typed donors comprised approximately 300 gigabases of sequencing data and approximately 85 million unique TCR sequences. The study was designed to test whether signatures of past pathogen exposure could be identified by cataloging public T cell receptors. In a later analysis, previously published TCR beta repertoires from 666 donors were re-analyzed and high-resolution HLA genotyping was added so that TCR occurrence patterns could be studied. Across about 370 genotyped donors of the cohort, an average of approximately 240,000 unique TCR beta nucleotide sequences per donor were sequenced, and approximately 19% of those sequences were non-productive. Because of strong linkage in the cohort, 4 to 6 DR-DQ haplotypes were treated as single units for association and clustering. In addition to the first cohort of 666 subjects, a separate validation cohort of 120 different subjects was used. To predict cytomegalovirus infection status, the study combined high-throughput TCR immunosequencing, statistical association of individual TCRs with disease status, and machine learning. In a later genetic analysis, genome-wide SNP genotypes for about three fifths of the roughly 670 donors were used, and that subset was treated as a discovery cohort. HLA typing covered class I and class II loci at four-digit resolution.

The library came from the immunoSEQ multiplex PCR assay. For the multiplex PCR, a mixture combining 60 forward primers for TCR Vbeta segments and 13 reverse primers for TCR Jbeta segments was used. The CDR3 region of rearranged TCR beta genes was amplified from genomic DNA with a multiplex PCR assay. The amplified TCR beta libraries were sequenced on the Illumina HiSeq System as 87-base-pair reads. Concerning the study's data processing: In a later analysis, tens of millions of unique TCR beta chains were counted across the approximately 640 repertoires, and roughly 11 million of these chains were shared by at least two donors. To remove PCR and sequencing errors, raw reads were error-corrected and collapsed into unique sequences using a nearest-neighbor algorithm that merged closely related sequences. V, D and J gene segments were assigned by aligning CDR3 sequences to IMGT reference sequences. For a sequence to be retained, a match of at least six nucleotides to both a V gene segment and a J gene segment was required. Rearrangements were classified as productive when the CDR3 lacked stop codons and remained in frame with V and J, and all other rearrangements were classified as non-productive. CDR3 was defined by IMGT convention, running from the second conserved V-encoded cysteine to the conserved J-encoded phenylalanine. The earlier analysis of about 560 of the donors excluded any sequence lacking an unambiguous match to a single V gene segment. An earlier analysis of approximately 590 of the donors classified V segments as functional when productive rearrangements were above 56.7% and as segregating when the standard deviation between donors was above 5%. A statistical classification framework was built for diagnosing cytomegalovirus status from the catalog of TCR beta chain sequences. V and J gene assignment, in a later analysis, came from comparing TCR nucleotide sequences with IMGT/GENE-DB human TR gene sequences. The TCRdist pipeline was used in a later analysis to assign CDR3 sequences and most-parsimonious VDJ recombination scenarios. A later analysis defined each TCR beta chain by its CDR3 amino acid sequence plus V-gene family, and excluded reads lacking a unique V-gene family. To address suspected cross-contamination and a sequencing artifact, a later analysis removed over 500 highly shared, low-generation-probability nucleotide sequences. For each public chain, a later analysis derived a clonal expansion index from normalized ranks of inferred template counts within each repertoire. In a later analysis, generation probabilities were computed with a VDJ recombination model fitted to out-of-frame rearrangements, and the resulting probabilities were checked against IGoR. In a later analysis, TCR-TCR, TCR-HLA and TCR-CMV co-occurrence was scored with hypergeometric tests, and a repertoire-size bias correction was applied to TCR pairs. To estimate false discovery rates, a later analysis permuted the HLA or CMV assignments 20 times. In a later analysis, co-occurring TCRs were grouped using DBSCAN, and TCRdist sequence similarity was added for clustering within HLA-allele-positive subsets. Repertoires with fewer than 30,000 or more than 120,000 public chains, plus five repertoires with anomalous nucleotide sharing, were excluded from co-occurrence clustering. Imported from immuneACCESS, the table was reduced by TCRdb to in-frame sequences with V and J called. These copies leave out some clones; in studies compared against another copy, an unresolved V gene accounts for under half, and the cause of the remainder is not known. The V and J calls and clone size were taken over from that table, and D and trimming were inferred from the DNA. Within this sample are about 150,000 clones, with approximately 72% of them counted one time only. Clones ranked in the top ten supply 6.5% of the sample.

The cohort consisted of hundreds of healthy bone marrow donors. At the time of sampling, all cohort members were nominally healthy, though unrecorded immune exposures were likely present. The donor tested CMV seronegative and was one of the 352 seronegative cohort members. A peripheral blood sample was provided by each donor, and peripheral blood mononuclear cells were used for TCR beta sequencing. The Qiagen DNeasy Blood Extraction Kit was used to extract genomic DNA from the blood cell samples. V lost 3 bases and J lost 1 base, and the count of bases not matched to a germline gene is 8. Counted from cysteine to phenylalanine, this CDR3 has 16 amino acids. The sequence is cut down to CDR3 DNA, 48 bases in frame from base 1. The germline V gene encodes CDR1 MGHRA and CDR2 YSYEKL. Study-level results and caveats: In a later analysis, several top co-occurrence clusters were reported to appear linked to parvovirus B19, influenza, CMV and Epstein-Barr virus. It was suggested by the authors that the approach could potentially be generalized to other disease states and immunological phenotypes. In a later genetic analysis, a missense DCLRE1C variant was associated with V-gene and J-gene trimming of TCR beta chains, and the association was replicated in an independent cohort. Because some donors lacked HLA typing at each locus, the association tests relied only on the typed subset. Broadly in line with IMGT annotations, most TCR beta V segments showed up in productive rearrangements about 90% or about 30% of the time in an earlier analysis of approximately 640 of the donors. In a later analysis, some 18,000 TCR beta sequences were associated with specific HLA alleles at a false discovery rate of 0.05. In a later analysis, HLA-associated TCR beta chains were found to be more clonally expanded and to have lower generation probabilities than equally common non-associated chains. The presence/absence analyses assumed that sequencing depth was roughly uniform across donors, and that assumption may not be true. In vitro tests confirmed that three of the cytomegalovirus-associated TCR beta chains recognize cytomegalovirus antigens. A cluster of highly shared sequence variants was judged likely to represent a technical artifact of the sequencing pipeline. Assigning TCR associations to individual alleles was difficult when HLA alleles, especially DR and DQ, strongly co-occurred. For the cohort, immune exposure information was limited to CMV serostatus. A further reported finding was that TCR beta sequences accurately predicted the HLA-A and HLA-B alleles for most subjects in the first cohort. In a later genetic analysis, fewer N-insertions in productive TCRs were reported among donors in an Asian-associated ancestry cluster than the 666-donor mean. The 87-base-pair reads could not distinguish some IMGT-functional V segments, including TRBV6-2 and TRBV6-3, so those segments were excluded. The classifier was reported to diagnose cytomegalovirus status with high specificity and sensitivity in both the original cohort and the validation cohort. The study gave a list of 150 to 200 TCR beta chains associated with cytomegalovirus. In this cohort, only TCR beta chains were sequenced, and detectable features were limited by the absence of alpha or paired-chain data. According to a later analysis, TCR association rates differed among HLA loci, with DRB1 alleles showing the most associated TCRs and HLA-C alleles showing the fewest. Most TCR sequences were seen in very few donors, while some public TCRs were found in many individuals. Linkage disequilibrium might explain the correlated functional status among segregating V segments, but an unknown experimental factor could not be excluded. Because counts were too low, seventeen rarely observed V segments, including chromosome 9 orphons, were left out of the earlier analysis of some 640 of the donors. In a later analysis, most CMV-associated TCR beta chains were found to appear HLA-restricted, with HLA associations seemingly driven largely by CMV exposure.

Concerning this clone itself: This receptor's antigen is unknown. Per-base qualities were not stored, and no clone one base away is much larger.

The source of this sequence is a woman in her sixties or seventies in good health and CMV-seronegative. Sequencing input: PBMCs. Rearrangement joined TRBV4-1 to TRBJ1-1; 7 central nucleotides agree with TRBD1. This receptor has the CDR3 CASSHNEGASNTEAFF. At the DNA level, the sequence is TGCGCCAGCAGCCATAATGAGGGGGCTTCGAACACTGAAGCTTTCTTT.